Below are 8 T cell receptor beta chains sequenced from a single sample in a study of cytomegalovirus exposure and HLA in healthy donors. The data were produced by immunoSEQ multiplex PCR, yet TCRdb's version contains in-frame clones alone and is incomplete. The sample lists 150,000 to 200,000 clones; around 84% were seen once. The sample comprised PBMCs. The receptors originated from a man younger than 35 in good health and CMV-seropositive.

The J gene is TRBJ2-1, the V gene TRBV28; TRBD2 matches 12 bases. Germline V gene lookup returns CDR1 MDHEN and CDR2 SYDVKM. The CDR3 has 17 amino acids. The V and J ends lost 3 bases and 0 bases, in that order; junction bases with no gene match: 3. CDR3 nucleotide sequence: TGTGCCAGCAGTTTCACTAGCGGGAGGAGCTCCTACAATGAGCAGTTCTTC. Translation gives CASSFTSGRSSYNEQFF.

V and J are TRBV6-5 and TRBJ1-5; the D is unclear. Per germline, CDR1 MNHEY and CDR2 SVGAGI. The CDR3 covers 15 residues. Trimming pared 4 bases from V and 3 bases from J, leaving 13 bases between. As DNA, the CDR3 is TGTGCCAGCAGTTCCCTAGACCATAACAATCAGCCCCAGCATTTT. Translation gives CASSSLDHNNQPQHF.

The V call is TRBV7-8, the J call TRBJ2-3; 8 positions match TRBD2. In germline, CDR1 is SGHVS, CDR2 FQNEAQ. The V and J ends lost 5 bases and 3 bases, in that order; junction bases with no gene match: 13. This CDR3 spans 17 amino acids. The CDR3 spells CASSNWRVAGPTDTQYF. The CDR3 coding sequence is TGTGCCAGCAGCAATTGGAGGGTAGCGGGGCCAACAGATACGCAGTATTTT. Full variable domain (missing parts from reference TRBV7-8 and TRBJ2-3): GAGVSQSPRYKVAKRGQDVALRCDPISGHVSLFWYQQALGQGPEFLTYFQNEAQLDKSGLPSDRFFAERPEGSVSTLKIQRTQQEDSAVYLCASSNWRVAGPTDTQYFGPGTRLTVL.

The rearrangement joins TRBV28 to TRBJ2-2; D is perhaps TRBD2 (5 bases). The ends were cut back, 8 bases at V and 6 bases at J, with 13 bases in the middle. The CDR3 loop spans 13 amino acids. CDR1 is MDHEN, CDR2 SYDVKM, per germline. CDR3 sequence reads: CASDSGKAGELFF. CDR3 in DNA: TGTGCCAGCGACTCGGGGAAGGCCGGGGAGCTGTTTTTT.

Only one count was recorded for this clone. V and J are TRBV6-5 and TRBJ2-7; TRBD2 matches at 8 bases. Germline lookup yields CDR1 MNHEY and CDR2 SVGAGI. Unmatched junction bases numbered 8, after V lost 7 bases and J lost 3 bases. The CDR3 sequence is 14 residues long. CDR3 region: CASTKSAGVYEQYF. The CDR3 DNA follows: TGTGCCAGCACAAAGTCAGCGGGGGTCTACGAGCAGTACTTC.

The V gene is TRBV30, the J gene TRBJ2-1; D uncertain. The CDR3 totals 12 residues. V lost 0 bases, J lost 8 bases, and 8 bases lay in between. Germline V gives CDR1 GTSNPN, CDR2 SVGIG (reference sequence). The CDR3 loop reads CAWSVGTYEQFF. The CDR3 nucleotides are TGTGCCTGGAGTGTGGGCACTTATGAGCAGTTCTTC.

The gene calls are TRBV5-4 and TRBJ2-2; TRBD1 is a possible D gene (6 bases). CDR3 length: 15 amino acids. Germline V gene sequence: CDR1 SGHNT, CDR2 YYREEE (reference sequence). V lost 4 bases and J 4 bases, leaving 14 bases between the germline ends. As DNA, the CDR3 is TGTGCCAGCAGCACCTACAGGGAGTTCACCGGGGAGCTGTTTTTT. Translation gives CASSTYREFTGELFF. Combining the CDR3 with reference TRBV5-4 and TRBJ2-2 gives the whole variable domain ETGVTQSPTHLIKTRGQQVTLRCSSQSGHNTVSWYQQALGQGPQFIFQYYREEENGRGNFPPRFSGLQFPNYSSELNVNALELDDSALYLCASSTYREFTGELFFGEGSRLTVL.

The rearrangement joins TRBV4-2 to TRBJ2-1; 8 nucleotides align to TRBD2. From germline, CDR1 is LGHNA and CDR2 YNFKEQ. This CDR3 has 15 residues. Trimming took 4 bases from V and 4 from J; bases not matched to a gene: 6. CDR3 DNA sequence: TGTGCCAGCAGCCCGACCCCGGGAGGGTACAATGAGCAGTTCTTC. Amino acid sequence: CASSPTPGGYNEQFF.